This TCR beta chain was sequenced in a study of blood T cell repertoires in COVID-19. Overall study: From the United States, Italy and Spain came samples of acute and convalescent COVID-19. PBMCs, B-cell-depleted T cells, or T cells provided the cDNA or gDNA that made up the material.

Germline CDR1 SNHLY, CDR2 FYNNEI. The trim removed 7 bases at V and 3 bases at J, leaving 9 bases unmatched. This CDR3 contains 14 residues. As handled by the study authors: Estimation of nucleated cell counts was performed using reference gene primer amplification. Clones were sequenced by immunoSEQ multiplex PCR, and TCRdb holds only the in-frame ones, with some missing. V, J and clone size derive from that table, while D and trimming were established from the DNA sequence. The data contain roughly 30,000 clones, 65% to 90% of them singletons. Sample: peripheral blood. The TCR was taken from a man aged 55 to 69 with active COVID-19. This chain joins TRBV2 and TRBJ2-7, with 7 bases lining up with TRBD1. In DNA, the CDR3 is TGTGCCAGCATGGGTACAGGGGTCCACTACGAGCAGTACTTC. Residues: CASMGTGVHYEQYF.